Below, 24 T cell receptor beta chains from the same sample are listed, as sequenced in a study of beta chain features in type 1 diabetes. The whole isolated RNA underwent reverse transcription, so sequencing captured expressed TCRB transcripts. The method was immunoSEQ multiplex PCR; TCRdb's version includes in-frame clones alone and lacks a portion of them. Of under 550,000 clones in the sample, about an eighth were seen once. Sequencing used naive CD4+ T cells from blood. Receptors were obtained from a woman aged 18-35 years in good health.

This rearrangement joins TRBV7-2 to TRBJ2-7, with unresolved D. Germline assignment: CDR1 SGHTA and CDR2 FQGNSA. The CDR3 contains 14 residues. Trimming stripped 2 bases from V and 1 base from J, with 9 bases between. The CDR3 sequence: CASSLRVRSYEQYF. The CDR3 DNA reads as TGTGCCAGCAGCTTAAGGGTCCGGTCCTACGAGCAGTACTTC.

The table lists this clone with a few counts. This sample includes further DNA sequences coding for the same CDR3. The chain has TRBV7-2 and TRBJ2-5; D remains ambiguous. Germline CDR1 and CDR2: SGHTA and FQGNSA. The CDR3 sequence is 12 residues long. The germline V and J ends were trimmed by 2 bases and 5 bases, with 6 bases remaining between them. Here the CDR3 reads CASSLSRETQYF. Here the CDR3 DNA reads TGTGCCAGCAGCTTAAGCCGTGAGACCCAGTACTTC.

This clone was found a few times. CDR3 amino acids: CAWMGTGELFF. The CDR3 bases are TGTGCCTGGATGGGTACCGGGGAGCTGTTTTTT. V and J are TRBV30 and TRBJ2-2; D not certain. CDR1 and CDR2 from the germline V gene are GTSNPN and SVGIG (reference sequence). Between the trimmed V and J ends, which lost 4 bases and 5 bases, there was a span of 5 bases. The length of the CDR3 is 11 residues.

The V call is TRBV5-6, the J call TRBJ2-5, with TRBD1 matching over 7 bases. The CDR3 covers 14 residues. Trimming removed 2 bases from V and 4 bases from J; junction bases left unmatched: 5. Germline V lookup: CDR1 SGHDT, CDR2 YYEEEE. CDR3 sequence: CASSFRSGGETQYF. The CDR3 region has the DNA TGTGCCAGCAGCTTTCGGTCAGGGGGAGAGACCCAGTACTTC.

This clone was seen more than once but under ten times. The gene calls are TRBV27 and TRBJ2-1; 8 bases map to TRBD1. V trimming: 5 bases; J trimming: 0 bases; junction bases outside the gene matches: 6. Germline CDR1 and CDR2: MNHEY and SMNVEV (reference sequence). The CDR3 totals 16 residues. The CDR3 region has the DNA TGTGCCAGCAGTCACAGGACAGGGAGCTCCTACAATGAGCAGTTCTTC. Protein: CASSHRTGSSYNEQFF.

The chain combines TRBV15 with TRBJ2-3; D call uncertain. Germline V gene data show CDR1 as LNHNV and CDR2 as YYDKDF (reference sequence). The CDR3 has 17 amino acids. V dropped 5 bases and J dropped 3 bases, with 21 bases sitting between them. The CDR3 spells CATSPTALRLETDTQYF. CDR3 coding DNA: TGTGCCACCAGCCCAACGGCACTTCGCCTAGAGACAGATACGCAGTATTTT.

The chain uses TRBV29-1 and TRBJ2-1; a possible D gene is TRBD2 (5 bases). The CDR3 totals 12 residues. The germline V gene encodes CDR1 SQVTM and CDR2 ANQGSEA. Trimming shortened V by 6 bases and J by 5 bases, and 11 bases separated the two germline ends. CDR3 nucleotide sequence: TGCAGCGTCCACGCGGGTAACAATGAGCAGTTCTTC. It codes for CSVHAGNNEQFF.

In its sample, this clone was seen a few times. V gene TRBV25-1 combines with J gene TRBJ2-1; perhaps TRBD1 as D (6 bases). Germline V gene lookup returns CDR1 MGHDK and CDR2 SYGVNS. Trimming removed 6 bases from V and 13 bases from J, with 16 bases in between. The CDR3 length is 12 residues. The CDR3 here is CASSPGLTGQFF. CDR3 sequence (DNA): TGTGCCAGCAGCCCTGGGCTGACAGGTCAGTTCTTC.

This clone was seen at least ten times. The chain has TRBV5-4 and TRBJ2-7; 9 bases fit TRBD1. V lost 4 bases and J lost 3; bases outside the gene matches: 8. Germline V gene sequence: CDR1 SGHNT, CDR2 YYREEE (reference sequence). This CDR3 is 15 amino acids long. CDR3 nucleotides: TGTGCCAGCAGCACCAGTCCGGGACAGGGCTACGAGCAGTACGTC. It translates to CASSTSPGQGYEQYV.

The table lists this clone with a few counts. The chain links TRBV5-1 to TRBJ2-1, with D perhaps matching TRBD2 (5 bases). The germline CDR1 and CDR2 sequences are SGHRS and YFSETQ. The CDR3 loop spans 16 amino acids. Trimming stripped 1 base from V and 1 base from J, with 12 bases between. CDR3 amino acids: CASSLRPTGSYNEQFF. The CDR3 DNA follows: TGCGCCAGCAGCTTGCGGCCCACGGGATCCTACAATGAGCAGTTCTTC.

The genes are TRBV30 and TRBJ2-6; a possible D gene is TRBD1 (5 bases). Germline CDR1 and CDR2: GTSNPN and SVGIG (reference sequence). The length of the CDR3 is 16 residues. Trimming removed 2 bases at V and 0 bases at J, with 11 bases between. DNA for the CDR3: TGTGCCTGGAGTAAGGGGAAAATCTCTGGGGCCAACGTCCTGACTTTC. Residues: CAWSKGKISGANVLTF.

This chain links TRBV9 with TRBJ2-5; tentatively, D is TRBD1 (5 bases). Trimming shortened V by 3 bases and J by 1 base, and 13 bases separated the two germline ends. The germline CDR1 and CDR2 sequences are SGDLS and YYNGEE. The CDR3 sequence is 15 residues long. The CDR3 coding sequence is TGTGCCAGCAGCGCAACAGACAGACTCCAAGAGACCCAGTACTTC. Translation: CASSATDRLQETQYF. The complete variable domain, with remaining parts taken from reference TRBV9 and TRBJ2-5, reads DSGVTQTPKHLITATGQRVTLRCSPRSGDLSVYWYQQSLDQGLQFLIQYYNGEERAKGNILERFSAQQFPDLHSELNLSSLELGDSALYFCASSATDRLQETQYFGPGTRLLVL.

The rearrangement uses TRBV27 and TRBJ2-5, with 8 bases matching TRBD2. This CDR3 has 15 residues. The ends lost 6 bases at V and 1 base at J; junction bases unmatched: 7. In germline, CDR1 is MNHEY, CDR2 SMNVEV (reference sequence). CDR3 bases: TGTGCCAGCAGGGTTAGCGGGGCATTCCAAGAGACCCAGTACTTC. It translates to CASRVSGAFQETQYF.

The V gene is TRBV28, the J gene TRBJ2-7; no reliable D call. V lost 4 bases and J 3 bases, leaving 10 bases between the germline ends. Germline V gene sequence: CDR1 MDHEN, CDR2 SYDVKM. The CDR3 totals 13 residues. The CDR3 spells CASSYTGFYEQYV. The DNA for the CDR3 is TGTGCCAGCAGTTATACGGGCTTCTACGAGCAGTACGTC.

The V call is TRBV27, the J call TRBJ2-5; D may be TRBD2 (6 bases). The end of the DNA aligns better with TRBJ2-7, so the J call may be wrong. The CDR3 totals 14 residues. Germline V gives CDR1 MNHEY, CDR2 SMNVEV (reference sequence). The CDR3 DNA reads TGTGCCAGCCTGGGGAGCGGGCTGCCCTACGAGCAGTACTTC. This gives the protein CASLGSGLPYEQYF.

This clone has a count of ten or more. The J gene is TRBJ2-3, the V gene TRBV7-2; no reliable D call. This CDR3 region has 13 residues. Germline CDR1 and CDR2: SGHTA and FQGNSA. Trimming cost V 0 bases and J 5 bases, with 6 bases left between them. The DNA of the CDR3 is TGTGCCAGCAGCTTAGCAATTAGAGATACGCAGTATTTT. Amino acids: CASSLAIRDTQYF. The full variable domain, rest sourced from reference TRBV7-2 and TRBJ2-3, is GAGVSQSPSNKVTEKGKDVELRCDPISGHTALYWYRQSLGQGLEFLIYFQGNSAPDKSGLPSDRFSAERTGGSVSTLTIQRTQQEDSAVYLCASSLAIRDTQYFGPGTRLTVL.

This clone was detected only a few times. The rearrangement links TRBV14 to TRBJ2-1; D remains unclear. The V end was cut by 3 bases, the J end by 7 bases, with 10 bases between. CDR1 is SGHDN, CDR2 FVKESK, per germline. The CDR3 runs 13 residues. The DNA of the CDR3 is TGTGCCAGCAGCCATCTCGGACCTAATGAGCAGTTCTTC. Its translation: CASSHLGPNEQFF.

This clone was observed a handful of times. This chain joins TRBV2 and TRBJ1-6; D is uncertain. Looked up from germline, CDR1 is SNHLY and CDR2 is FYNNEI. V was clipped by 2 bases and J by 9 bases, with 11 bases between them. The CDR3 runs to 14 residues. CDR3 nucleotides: TGTGCCAGCAGTGAAACCACCCTGAGTTCACCCCTCCACTTT. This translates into CASSETTLSSPLHF. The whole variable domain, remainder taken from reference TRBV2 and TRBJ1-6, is EPEVTQTPSHQVTQMGQEVILRCVPISNHLYFYWYRQILGQKVEFLVSFYNNEISEKSEIFDDQFSVERPDGSNFTLKIRSTKLEDSAMYFCASSETTLSSPLHFGNGTRLTVT.

The CDR3 DNA sequence: TGCGCCAGCAGCCCCCAAGGGGGGAGAATAAAAAACATTCAGTACTTC. It codes for CASSPQGGRIKNIQYF. This sequence joins TRBV4-1 and TRBJ2-4; D possibly matches TRBD1 or TRBD2 (6 bases each). With 4 bases removed from V and 4 bases from J, the gap between germline ends came to 17 bases. This CDR3 contains 16 residues. CDR1 is MGHRA, CDR2 YSYEKL, per germline.

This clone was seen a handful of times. The CDR3 coding sequence is TGTGCCAGCAGCCGGGCAGATACGCAGTATTTT. This codes for CASSRADTQYF. The chain links TRBV4-2 to TRBJ2-3; D gene uncertain. CDR1 LGHNA and CDR2 YNFKEQ come from the germline V gene. The CDR3 totals 11 residues. V dropped 4 bases and J dropped 4 bases, with 3 bases sitting between them.

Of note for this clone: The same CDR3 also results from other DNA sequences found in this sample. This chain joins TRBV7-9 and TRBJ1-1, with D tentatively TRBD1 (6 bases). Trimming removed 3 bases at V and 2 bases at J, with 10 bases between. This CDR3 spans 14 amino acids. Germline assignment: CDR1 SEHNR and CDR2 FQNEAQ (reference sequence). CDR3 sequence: CASSFGQLNTEAFF. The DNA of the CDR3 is TGTGCCAGCAGCTTTGGACAGCTAAACACTGAAGCTTTCTTT.

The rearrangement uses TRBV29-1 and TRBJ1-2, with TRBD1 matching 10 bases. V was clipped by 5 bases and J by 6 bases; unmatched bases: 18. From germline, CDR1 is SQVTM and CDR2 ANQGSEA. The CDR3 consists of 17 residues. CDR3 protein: CSVQIQKDRGRRDGYTF. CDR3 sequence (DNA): TGCAGCGTTCAGATACAAAAAGACAGGGGGCGGCGGGATGGCTACACCTTC.

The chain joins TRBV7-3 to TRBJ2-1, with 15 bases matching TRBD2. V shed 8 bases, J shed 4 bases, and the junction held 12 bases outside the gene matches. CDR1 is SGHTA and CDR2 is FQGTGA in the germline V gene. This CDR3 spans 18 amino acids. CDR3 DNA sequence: TGTGCCAGCGGACTAGCGGGAGGGCATTTGGGGCCTTACAATGAGCAGTTCTTC. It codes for CASGLAGGHLGPYNEQFF.

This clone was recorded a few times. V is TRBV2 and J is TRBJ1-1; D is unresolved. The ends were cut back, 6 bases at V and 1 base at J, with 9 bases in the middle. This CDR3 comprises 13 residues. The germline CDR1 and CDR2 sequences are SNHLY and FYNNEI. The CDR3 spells CASSARQNTEAFF. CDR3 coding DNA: TGTGCCAGCAGCGCCCGACAGAACACTGAAGCTTTCTTT.